The next 15 T cell receptor beta chains were all read from a single sample in a study of blood T cell repertoires in COVID-19. Using immunoSEQ multiplex PCR, the repertoire was profiled, and TCRdb retains in-frame clones only, with some absent. The data hold about 240,000 clones, with roughly 85% observed a single time. Specimen: peripheral blood. Source of these receptors: a man over 45 with COVID-19, enrolled during active disease.

V usage is TRBV7-2 and J usage is TRBJ2-7; D perhaps matches TRBD1 (5 bases). This CDR3 contains 14 residues. Germline CDR1 and CDR2: SGHTA and FQGNSA. V lost 6 bases to trimming and J lost 2 bases, with 14 bases between them. CDR3 sequence (DNA): TGTGCCAGCAGTCCCCGGCAGGGAACCTACGAGCAGTACTTC. Protein: CASSPRQGTYEQYF.

The J gene is TRBJ1-4, the V gene TRBV3-1 (or the pseudogene TRBV3-2); D remains ambiguous. The V gene lost 4 bases and the J gene lost 7 bases, with 16 bases spanning the gap. This CDR3 has 15 amino acids. Germline assignment: CDR1 LGHDT and CDR2 YNNKEL (reference sequence). DNA of the CDR3: TGTGCCAGCAGCCCGCCCAGCGGGTTAGGTGAAAAACTGTTTTTT. Protein: CASSPPSGLGEKLFF.

The chain combines TRBV7-3 with TRBJ1-1, with 7 positions matching TRBD1. Germline assignment: CDR1 SGHTA and CDR2 FQGTGA. CDR3 length: 14 residues. Trimming took 2 bases from V and 5 from J; bases not matched to a gene: 5. CDR3 sequence reads: CASSLSGGGTEAFF. CDR3 nucleotides: TGTGCCAGCAGCTTATCAGGGGGAGGAACTGAAGCTTTCTTT.

The chain is built from TRBV18 and TRBJ1-5; the match to TRBD1 covers 9 bases. This CDR3 region has 15 residues. J gave up 7 bases and V 2 bases, and 6 bases lay outside the gene matches. Germline V gene sequence: CDR1 KGHSH, CDR2 LQKENI. This CDR3 is CASSPGGQGTQPQHF. The CDR3 region has the DNA TGTGCCAGCTCACCAGGGGGACAGGGCACACAGCCCCAGCATTTT. Complete variable domain (other parts from reference TRBV18 and TRBJ1-5): NAGVMQNPRHLVRRRGQEARLRCSPMKGHSHVYWYRQLPEEGLKFMVYLQKENIIDESGMPKERFSAEFPKEGPSILRIQQVVRGDSAAYFCASSPGGQGTQPQHFGDGTRLSIL.

A few counts support this clone. CDR3: CASSQDRAAGYTF. DNA of the CDR3: TGTGCCAGCAGCCAAGACAGGGCGGCTGGCTACACCTTC. The J gene is TRBJ1-2, the V gene TRBV3-1 (or the pseudogene TRBV3-2), with D maybe TRBD1 (5 bases). V was trimmed by 0 bases and J by 7 bases, leaving 9 bases between them. The CDR3 consists of 13 residues. Per germline, CDR1 LGHDT and CDR2 YNNKEL (reference sequence).

This chain uses TRBV7-3 with TRBJ2-1; 10 bases fit TRBD2. The CDR3 extends over 15 amino acids. Trimming took 4 bases from V and 7 from J; bases not matched to a gene: 7. Germline loops: CDR1 SGHTA, CDR2 FQGTGA. The CDR3 coding sequence is TGTGCCAGCAGCTCCCTAGCGGGGGCCTTAAATGAGCAGTTCTTC. Translation: CASSSLAGALNEQFF.

This clone was recorded only once. This rearrangement joins TRBV16 to TRBJ2-7; 9 positions agree with TRBD2. V lost 2 bases and J lost 1; bases outside the gene matches: 6. The CDR3 totals 16 residues. Germline loops: CDR1 KGHSY, CDR2 FQNENV. The CDR3 loop is CASSQASGAISYEQYF. CDR3 coding DNA: TGTGCCAGCAGCCAAGCTAGCGGGGCGATTTCCTACGAGCAGTACTTC. Complete variable domain (other parts from reference TRBV16 and TRBJ2-7): GEEVAQTPKHLVRGEGQKAKLYCAPIKGHSYVFWYQQVLKNEFKFLISFQNENVFDETGMPKERFSAKCLPNSPCSLEIQATKLEDSAVYFCASSQASGAISYEQYFGPGTRLTVT.

Only a few counts were recorded for this clone. The gene calls are TRBV7-9 and TRBJ1-2; D remains unclear. The CDR3 runs 14 residues. The germline V and J ends were trimmed by 0 bases and 2 bases, with 7 bases remaining between them. Germline lookup yields CDR1 SEHNR and CDR2 FQNEAQ (reference sequence). The CDR3 DNA follows: TGTGCCAGCAGCTTAGCACCACAGAACTATGGCTACACCTTC. Translation: CASSLAPQNYGYTF.

This clone has only a few counts. The J gene is TRBJ2-1, the V gene TRBV5-1; TRBD2 might be the D (6 bases). V gave up 5 bases and J gave up 4 bases, with 19 bases separating them. Germline V gene sequence: CDR1 SGHRS, CDR2 YFSETQ. The CDR3 is made up of 16 amino acids. This chain's CDR3 is CASSLSSRGGYNEQFF. The DNA for the CDR3 is TGCGCCAGCAGTTTGAGCAGTCGTGGGGGGTACAATGAGCAGTTCTTC.

This clone was seen only a few times. V gene TRBV12-3 or TRBV12-4 combines with J gene TRBJ1-5; 7 nucleotides match TRBD1. V lost 10 bases and J lost 7; bases outside the gene matches: 10. The CDR3 sequence is 13 residues long. CDR3 loop: CATSQDRFQPQHF. In DNA form, the CDR3 reads TGTGCCACCTCCCAGGACAGGTTCCAGCCCCAGCATTTT.

This clone was seen a few times. Here the CDR3 reads CASSETGTGIEQYF. The DNA of the CDR3 is TGCGCCAGCAGTGAGACCGGGACAGGGATCGAGCAGTACTTC. This chain joins TRBV10-2 and TRBJ2-7; TRBD1 aligns across 9 bases. CDR3 length: 14 amino acids. Germline CDR1 reads WSHSY; CDR2 reads SAAADI. Germline trimming cut 2 bases from V and 6 bases from J; bases unmatched to any gene: 5.

The chain joins TRBV11-2 to TRBJ1-4, with TRBD1 matching 8 bases. Germline CDR1 and CDR2: SGHAT and FQNNGV. J gave up 7 bases and V 4 bases, and 5 bases lay outside the gene matches. The CDR3 totals 14 residues. CDR3 protein: CASSSDRAIEKLFF. CDR3 bases: TGTGCCAGCAGCTCGGACAGGGCGATTGAAAAACTGTTTTTT.

The gene calls are TRBV7-9 and TRBJ2-1; 11 nucleotides line up with TRBD2. Trimming at V came to 3 bases and at J to 6 bases, leaving 7 bases not matched to a gene. Germline V gene sequence: CDR1 SEHNR, CDR2 FQNEAQ (reference sequence). CDR3 size: 16 residues. The CDR3, as DNA: TGTGCCAGCAGCTTCGCCGGGACTAGCGGTTTCAATGAGCAGTTCTTC. Translating gives CASSFAGTSGFNEQFF.

The V call is TRBV6-1, the J call TRBJ2-3; tentative D call: TRBD2 (5 bases). Germline V gene data show CDR1 as MNHNS and CDR2 as SASEGT. The CDR3 extends over 15 amino acids. Trimming removed 2 bases from V and 0 bases from J, with 9 bases in between. The CDR3 loop is CASSEFAGSTDTQYF. The CDR3 nucleotides read TGTGCCAGCAGTGAATTTGCGGGTAGCACAGATACGCAGTATTTT.

This clone was observed a few times. The gene calls are TRBV27 and TRBJ2-1; the match to TRBD2 covers 11 bases. CDR3 length: 14 residues. V lost 6 bases to trimming and J lost 8 bases; unmatched junction nucleotides: 6. Germline V CDR1 and CDR2: MNHEY, SMNVEV (reference sequence). The CDR3: CASRLAGALDEQFF. The CDR3 DNA sequence: TGTGCCAGCAGACTAGCGGGGGCCCTCGATGAGCAGTTCTTC.